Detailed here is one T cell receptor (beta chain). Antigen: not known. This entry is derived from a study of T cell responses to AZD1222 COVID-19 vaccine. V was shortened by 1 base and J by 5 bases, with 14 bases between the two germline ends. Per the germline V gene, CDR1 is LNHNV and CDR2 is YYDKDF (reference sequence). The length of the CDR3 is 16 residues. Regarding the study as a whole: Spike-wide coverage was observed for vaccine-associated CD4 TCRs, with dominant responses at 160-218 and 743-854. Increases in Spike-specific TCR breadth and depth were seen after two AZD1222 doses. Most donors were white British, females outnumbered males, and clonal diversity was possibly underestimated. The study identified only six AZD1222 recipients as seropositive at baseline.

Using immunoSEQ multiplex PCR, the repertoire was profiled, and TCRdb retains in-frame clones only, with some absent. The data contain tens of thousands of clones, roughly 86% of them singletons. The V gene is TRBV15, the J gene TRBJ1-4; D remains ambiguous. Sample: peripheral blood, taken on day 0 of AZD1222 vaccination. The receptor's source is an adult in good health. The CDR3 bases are TGTGCCACCAGCAGAGCACTTACCAGCGTAAATGAAAAACTGTTTTTT. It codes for CATSRALTSVNEKLFF.